Included here is one TCR beta chain sequence, with context. Its antigen is undetermined. The data were obtained in a study of T-cell memory formation after mild COVID-19. Study context: TCR clusters were mostly donor specific. The study's findings and limits: CD4/CD8 balance characterized clones contracting day 15 to 85, and CD4+ skew characterized later expanders. Shrinking CD4+ clones resided mostly in CM and EM, and CD8+ ones in EMRA.

It was 5'RACE with constant-segment primers that produced the TCR alpha and TCR beta cDNA libraries, which carried sample barcodes and UMIs. TCRdb independently ran MiXCR on the 5' RACE reads; one entry per CDR3 protein. Seen here are hundreds of thousands of distinct CDR3 sequences, about a fifth observed once, and the top ten hold around 12%. V was shortened by 2 bases and J by 0 bases, with 7 bases between the two germline ends. The CDR3 spans 15 residues. The specimen sequenced was PBMCs or a T cell subset sorted from them (not recorded which). The clonotype comes from an adult woman who had mild COVID-19 (a few samples of this study predate the infection). Cell type and time point are not known. The chain carries TRBV12-3 or TRBV12-4 and TRBJ2-2; D unclear. The CDR3 protein is CASSLRVANTGELFF. The CDR3 bases are TGTGCCAGCAGTTTACGAGTCGCGAACACCGGGGAGCTGTTTTTT.